Listed below are T cell receptor beta chains from one sample, sequenced in a study of T-cell reconstitution after alpha-beta-depleted transplantation in children. One entry per CDR3 protein results from TCRdb running MiXCR on the PCR reads. The profile shows fewer than 400,000 distinct CDR3 sequences, just over 20% of them singletons. The specimen was PBMCs from the stem cell graft donor, collected from the stem cell graft. These receptors were obtained from a human donor who donated a stem cell graft to a child with acute myeloid leukemia. Both conserved end residues are part of each CDR3. The D gene is left open where the match is weak. Where a row states a size, it is once, few, many or the class of an expanded clone; other rows omit it.

>.|TRBV7-9|TRBJ2-1|.
CASSLEAKQFF
TGTGCCAGCAGCCTAGAAGCAAAGCAGTTCTTC
>many|TRBV29-1|TRBJ2-7|.
CSVELQGVYEQYF
TGCAGCGTTGAGTTACAGGGAGTATACGAGCAGTACTTC
>few|TRBV5-1|TRBJ2-7|.
CASSFGFNEQYF
TGCGCCAGCAGCTTTGGGTTCAACGAGCAGTACTTC
>.|TRBV10-3|TRBJ2-5|.
CAISGDIQETQYF
TGTGCCATCAGTGGGGACATCCAAGAGACCCAGTACTTC
>.|TRBV5-6|TRBJ2-5|.
CASSQGEVLETQYF
TGTGCCAGCAGCCAGGGGGAGGTATTGGAGACCCAGTACTTC
>.|TRBV20-1|TRBJ2-3|.
CSARELGWITQYF
TGCAGTGCTAGAGAGTTGGGCTGGATTACGCAGTATTTT
>.|TRBV28|TRBJ1-5|.
CASSLLGGATNQPQHF
TGTGCCAGCAGTTTATTGGGTGGTGCCACCAATCAGCCCCAGCATTTT
>few|TRBV12-3/TRBV12-4|TRBJ1-2|.
CASSIIRSGFPYGYTF
TGTGCCAGTTCGATCATCAGGAGCGGTTTTCCCTATGGCTACACCTTC
>few|TRBV7-2|TRBJ2-1|TRBD2
CASSVRLAGARGEQFF
TGTGCCAGCAGCGTTCGACTAGCGGGAGCAAGGGGTGAGCAGTTCTTC
>few|TRBV11-2|TRBJ2-1|.
CASSYATPNEQFF
TGTGCCAGCAGCTATGCGACACCAAATGAGCAGTTCTTC
>.|TRBV12-3/TRBV12-4|TRBJ2-5|TRBD2
CASSLNGLAARGETQYF
TGTGCCAGCAGTTTAAACGGACTAGCGGCGAGGGGAGAGACCCAGTACTTC
>.|TRBV28|TRBJ2-3|TRBD1
CASRRTGSTDTQYF
TGTGCCAGCAGGCGGACAGGGAGCACAGATACGCAGTATTTT
>few|TRBV28|TRBJ1-3|TRBD1
CASSRDRTGNTIYF
TGTGCCAGCAGTCGGGACAGAACTGGAAACACCATATATTTT
>many|TRBV6-1|TRBJ2-5|.
CASSNSQGQETQYF
TGTGCCAGCAGTAATTCCCAGGGTCAAGAGACCCAGTACTTC
>.|TRBV5-1|TRBJ2-7|TRBD1
CASSWATDRGNYEQYF
TGCGCCAGCAGCTGGGCCACAGACAGGGGGAACTACGAGCAGTACTTC
>few|TRBV15|TRBJ2-7|TRBD1
CATSREPGTGLDEQYF
TGTGCCACCAGCAGAGAACCCGGGACAGGGTTGGACGAGCAGTACTTC